This T cell receptor (beta chain) originates from a study of shared clonotypes between healthy human individuals. CD45RO-negative cells were positively selected for CCR7, leaving out terminally differentiated effector memory CD45RA+ cells. Germline V gene lookup returns CDR1 SGHAT and CDR2 FQNNGV. CDR3 size: 15 residues. The V end was cut by 5 bases, the J end by 0 bases, with 11 bases between. Here immunoSEQ multiplex PCR was the method, and the copy in TCRdb shows in-frame clones only, minus some. The data show more than 2 million clones, about 94% seen once. The chain uses TRBV11-2 and TRBJ2-1, with no clear D. The sample comprised naive CD8+ T cells sorted from blood. The clonotype originates from a man aged 18 to 30 in good health. CDR3 protein: CASSLGLSSYNEQFF. The CDR3 coding sequence is TGTGCCAGCAGCCTAGGTCTCAGCTCCTACAATGAGCAGTTCTTC.